A single sample gave rise to the 10 T cell receptor beta chains below, sequenced in a study of T cells in Graves' hyperthyroidism and ophthalmopathy. Amplification targeted TCR beta CDR3 regions from RNA transcripts. In the first-round RT-PCR of the TCR CDR3, the HTBI primer set was used. TCRdb fed the multiplex PCR reads into MiXCR, producing one record per CDR3 protein. The sample has 300,000 to 450,000 distinct CDR3 sequences, approximately 15% seen once. Sequenced material: blood. These TCRs come from a woman in her 30s with Graves' ophthalmopathy.

This clonotype came up a few times. The chain links TRBV10-2 to TRBJ1-5; D possibly corresponds to TRBD1 (5 bases). Germline V gene sequence: CDR1 WSHSY, CDR2 SAAADI. CDR3 length: 13 residues. V shed 10 bases and J shed 4 bases, with 14 bases lying between them. CDR3 sequence: CATTGTSNQPQHF. In nucleotides, the CDR3 is TGCGCCACCACCGGGACCTCAAATCAGCCCCAGCATTTT.

This clonotype was counted many times. The chain recombines TRBV5-1 with TRBJ2-7; 9 nucleotides line up with TRBD1. V shed 4 bases, J shed 2 bases, and the junction held 4 bases outside the gene matches. CDR3 length equals 14 residues. Germline V gene data show CDR1 as SGHRS and CDR2 as YFSETQ. The CDR3 region is CASSTWTGAYEQYF. The CDR3 DNA reads TGCGCCAGCAGCACTTGGACAGGGGCCTACGAGCAGTACTTC.

This clonotype turned up a few times. The rearrangement uses TRBV10-3 and TRBJ2-3; 10 bases map to TRBD2. The CDR3 is 16 amino acids. J was trimmed by 2 bases and V by 4 bases; bases with no gene match: 6. Germline V gene sequence: CDR1 ENHRY, CDR2 SYGVKD. The CDR3 reads CAISGIAGGLTDTQYF. CDR3 DNA sequence: TGTGCCATCAGTGGGATAGCGGGGGGACTCACAGATACGCAGTATTTT.

This clonotype has at least ten counts. The chain couples TRBV20-1 to TRBJ2-2, with D tentatively TRBD2 (7 bases). Germline lookup yields CDR1 DFQATT and CDR2 SNEGSKA (reference sequence). Trimming took 5 bases from V and 3 from J, leaving 16 bases between them. The CDR3 extends over 15 amino acids. Written as DNA, the CDR3 is TGCAGTGCTTCACAAGGGGGGGGACACACCGGGGAGCTGTTTTTT. It encodes CSASQGGGHTGELFF.

This clonotype was seen many times. This rearrangement joins TRBV2 to TRBJ1-2; 8 bases fit TRBD1. V was clipped by 2 bases and J by 2 bases; unmatched bases: 4. Germline CDR1 is SNHLY and CDR2 is FYNNEI. There are 15 residues in the CDR3. The CDR3 bases are TGTGCCAGCAGTGAATGGACAGGGAGGAACTATGGCTACACCTTC. Translation gives CASSEWTGRNYGYTF.

The table lists this clonotype with a few counts. The V and J genes are TRBV12-3 or TRBV12-4 and TRBJ2-7; TRBD1 matches at 7 bases. V lost 6 bases and J lost 6; bases outside the gene matches: 5. This CDR3 spans 12 amino acids. This chain's CDR3 is CASSRTGFEQYF. The CDR3, as DNA: TGTGCCAGCAGCCGGACAGGTTTCGAGCAGTACTTC.

This clonotype was counted ten times or more. This rearrangement joins TRBV28 to TRBJ1-3; a possible D gene is TRBD1 (5 bases). CDR3 length: 14 residues. Trimming removed 3 bases from V and 4 bases from J, with 10 bases in between. Germline V CDR1 and CDR2: MDHEN, SYDVKM. For the CDR3, the DNA is TGTGCCAGCAGTTTGCCGGGACGGGGAAACACCATATATTTT. It is translated as CASSLPGRGNTIYF.

The chain employs TRBV10-3 and TRBJ1-4; a possible D gene is TRBD1 (5 bases). The germline CDR1 and CDR2 sequences are ENHRY and SYGVKD. The length of the CDR3 is 14 residues. Trimming removed 0 bases at V and 7 bases at J, with 9 bases between. The CDR3 spells CAISESRTPEKLFF. The CDR3 region has the DNA TGTGCCATCAGTGAGTCGAGGACACCTGAAAAACTGTTTTTT.

The chain links TRBV20-1 to TRBJ1-5, with 7 bases that match TRBD1. This CDR3 has 13 amino acids. V gave up 6 bases and J gave up 6 bases; unmatched junction bases: 8. Germline V gene sequence: CDR1 DFQATT, CDR2 SNEGSKA (reference sequence). CDR3 nucleotides: TGCAGTGCAACCAGACAGGGAGCTCAGCCCCAGCATTTT. Its protein product is CSATRQGAQPQHF.

In its sample, this clonotype was seen many times. The V and J genes are TRBV28 and TRBJ2-7, with 7 bases fitting TRBD2. Germline lookup yields CDR1 MDHEN and CDR2 SYDVKM. Trimming took 7 bases from V and 2 from J; bases not matched to a gene: 8. This CDR3 spans 14 amino acids. Here the CDR3 reads CASTSGGGPYEQYF. The CDR3, as DNA: TGTGCCAGCACCTCTGGGGGGGGTCCCTACGAGCAGTACTTC.